The present T cell receptor beta chain was sequenced within a study of CD8 T cells in Susac syndrome (dated by TCRdb to about 2019). General notes on the study: Repertoire sequencing was used to test whether CD8+ T cell activation and differentiation in Susac syndrome was antigen driven. Clonality of the CD8+ T cell repertoire was compared between roughly eleven healthy donors, about 14 Susac syndrome patients and around 15 multiple sclerosis patients.

Regarding this clonotype: What this receptor recognizes is not known. Base qualities were left out, and no much larger clone turns up one base away.

What the research found in general, with its limitations: The study acknowledged that relatively few individuals were included in the TCR sequencing and HLA analysis.

RNA was extracted with the RNeasy kit and about 0.45 to 1 ug was reverse transcribed using random hexamers. The immunoSEQ multiplex PCR assay, which covers 54 Vbeta and 13 Jbeta segments, was used to amplify TCR beta CDR3 regions. PCR amplification bias was corrected using a synthetic template baseline for primer optimization and computational correction. The authors' analysis ran thus. Only productive sequences were kept, with reads annotated to V, D and J genes according to IMGT and analyzed in immunoSEQ Analyzer. Clonality was calculated as one minus the Shannon entropy normalized by log2 of the number of productive unique sequences. For each patient and control, public and private clones were evaluated within the 100 most prevalent clones. Clones were defined as Susac-specific if absent from the healthy and MS cohorts, from approximately 1,100 published viral clones and from other ImmuneACCESS disease sequences. TCRdb's own reprocessing of the public reads used fastp at Q25 and MiXCR and kept productive beta chains. Rows matching on CDR3 protein sequence are summarized as one entry with the most common DNA and genes. TCRdb's processing, not the authors', yielded these V and J calls. Recorded for this sample are around 270,000 distinct CDR3 sequences; approximately 90% of them occurred a single time. Of the sample, roughly 0.2% falls within the top ten clones.

High-throughput TCR beta sequencing profiled peripheral blood CD8+ and CD4+ T cells from healthy donors, Susac syndrome patients and multiple sclerosis patients. The multiple sclerosis controls were treatment-naive patients whose relapsing-remitting disease, either stable or active, fulfilled the revised McDonald criteria. Bulk CD8+ and CD4+ T cells were purified magnetically by negative isolation, whereas CD8+ TEMRA cells were enriched by FACS. Blood was drawn into EDTA tubes, processed within 24 hours, and PBMCs were isolated by density gradient centrifugation. PBMCs intended for TCR sequencing were cryopreserved in liquid nitrogen and were subsequently thawed in a 37 degrees C water bath. The sorted or isolated CD4+, CD8+ and CD8+ TEMRA cells reached a purity of at least 90%. V is reduced by 3 bases and J by 4 bases, leaving a spacing of 13 bases between them. Via the germline V gene (reference sequence), CDR1 is GTSNPN and CDR2 SVGIG. From the cysteine up to the phenylalanine, the CDR3 has a length of 14 residues. The kept DNA is CDR3 alone, 42 bases in frame from the first base.

Rearrangement joined TRBV30 to TRBJ1-5; the D region possibly corresponds to TRBD1 (5 bases align). The TCR comes from a human donor with multiple sclerosis. The sequenced material came from CD8+ T cells from PBMCs. Read as DNA, the sequence is TGTGCCTGGAGGGCGGGCAGGGATAATCAGCCCCAGCATTTT. This encodes CAWRAGRDNQPQHF.